The 19 T cell receptor beta chains below come from one sample, sequenced in a study of blood T cell repertoires in COVID-19. Generated by immunoSEQ multiplex PCR, the TCRdb table keeps only in-frame clones and is missing some. The sample carries about 320,000 clones, roughly 90% recorded once. The sequencing input was peripheral blood. These receptor sequences come from a woman in her twenties or thirties with COVID-19, enrolled during active disease.

This chain links TRBV9 with TRBJ2-7; D not resolved. CDR1 is SGDLS and CDR2 is YYNGEE in the germline V gene. Trimming left V 2 bases short and J 4 bases short, with 4 bases between. This CDR3 spans 11 amino acids. This CDR3 is CASSVPYEQYF. Here the CDR3 DNA reads TGTGCCAGCAGCGTCCCATACGAGCAGTACTTC.

The DNA for the CDR3 is TGTGCCAGCAGCAAAGGAAAGCCAGGCGGGTATGGCTACACCTTC. Residues: CASSKGKPGGYGYTF. This chain uses TRBV21-1 with TRBJ1-2. TRBV21-1 is given as a pseudogene. The CDR3 consists of 15 residues.

This chain uses TRBV18 with TRBJ1-4; D is possibly TRBD1 (6 bases). CDR1 is KGHSH, CDR2 LQKENI, per germline. The V end was cut by 5 bases, the J end by 6 bases, with 13 bases between. The CDR3 spans 14 residues. CDR3 loop: CASSFRTDYEKLFF. In DNA, the CDR3 is TGTGCCAGCTCATTCCGGACAGATTATGAAAAACTGTTTTTT.

Only a few counts were recorded for this clone. The J gene is TRBJ2-7, the V gene TRBV5-1; possibly TRBD2 for D (5 bases). Germline loops: CDR1 SGHRS, CDR2 YFSETQ. The V and J ends lost 0 bases and 2 bases respectively, with 9 bases between them. The length of the CDR3 is 14 residues. CDR3 loop: CASSLVPGTYEQYF. The CDR3 DNA is TGCGCCAGCAGCTTGGTCCCGGGAACCTACGAGCAGTACTTC.

The chain employs TRBV15 and TRBJ1-6; D possibly corresponds to TRBD1 (6 bases). Germline loops: CDR1 LNHNV, CDR2 YYDKDF (reference sequence). The CDR3 totals 19 residues. V was trimmed by 0 bases and J by 2 bases, leaving 17 bases between them. For the CDR3, the DNA is TGTGCCACCAGCAGAGATTTAGGGGGGGAGAGCACCTATAATTCACCCCTCCACTTT. The encoded protein is CATSRDLGGESTYNSPLHF.

The rearrangement uses TRBV29-1 and TRBJ2-2, with no clear D. The germline V gene encodes CDR1 SQVTM and CDR2 ANQGSEA. Trimming pared 4 bases from V and 3 bases from J, leaving 9 bases between. The CDR3 runs 13 residues. The CDR3 sequence: CSVVTTYTGELFF. For the CDR3, the DNA is TGCAGCGTTGTAACGACTTACACCGGGGAGCTGTTTTTT.

The table lists this clone with a count of one. Written as DNA, the CDR3 is TGTGCCAGCAGCGAACTTGCGGCATCCTTGGGTGAAGCTTTCTTT. This encodes CASSELAASLGEAFF. V gene TRBV3-1 (or the pseudogene TRBV3-2) combines with J gene TRBJ1-1; D remains unclear. V shed 5 bases and J shed 7 bases, with 20 bases lying between them. The CDR3 sequence is 15 residues long. Germline CDR1 LGHDT, CDR2 YNNKEL (reference sequence).

This clone was recorded only once. This rearrangement joins TRBV28 to TRBJ1-3, with D possibly being TRBD1 (5 bases). This CDR3 contains 16 residues. Trimming removed 5 bases from V and 0 bases from J, with 14 bases in between. CDR1 is MDHEN, CDR2 SYDVKM, per germline. In DNA form, the CDR3 reads TGTGCCAGCAGTGCCTCAGGGTTCTACTCTGGAAACACCATATATTTT. This encodes CASSASGFYSGNTIYF.

The chain employs TRBV18 and TRBJ1-1, with a tentative D call TRBD1 (5 bases). The CDR3 runs 16 residues. V was shortened by 3 bases and J by 3 bases, with 17 bases between the two germline ends. Germline V gene lookup returns CDR1 KGHSH and CDR2 LQKENI. For the CDR3, the DNA is TGTGCCAGCTCACCGAGGACACAACCCCGGGACACTGAAGCTTTCTTT. It yields the protein CASSPRTQPRDTEAFF.

The chain joins TRBV7-2 to TRBJ2-5; 7 bases match TRBD2. V lost 4 bases and J lost 5; bases outside the gene matches: 7. Germline V gene data show CDR1 as SGHTA and CDR2 as FQGNSA. This CDR3 region has 14 residues. DNA of the CDR3: TGTGCCAGCAGCTGGCTAGCGGCCCGGGAGACCCAGTACTTC. This translates into CASSWLAARETQYF.

This clone occurred once. The rearrangement links TRBV5-6 to TRBJ2-7, with TRBD1 as a possible D gene (7 bases). V lost 2 bases and J 4 bases, leaving 13 bases between the germline ends. CDR1 and CDR2 (germline): SGHDT, YYEEEE. The CDR3 is made up of 14 amino acids. The CDR3 nucleotides read TGTGCCAGCAGCTTCCCAGGGGGGTTATACGAGCAGTACTTC. It specifies CASSFPGGLYEQYF.

The CDR3 nucleotides are TGTGCCAGCCGGCTGACCGGGGGGGATACGCAGTATTTT. It translates to CASRLTGGDTQYF. The chain carries TRBV2 and TRBJ2-3, with 7 bases fitting TRBD2. V shed 8 bases and J 6 bases; nucleotides not matched to a gene: 8. The germline V gene encodes CDR1 SNHLY and CDR2 FYNNEI. This CDR3 is built from 13 residues.

The chain uses TRBV18 and TRBJ1-3; 7 nucleotides match TRBD1. The CDR3 is made up of 15 amino acids. Germline V gene data show CDR1 as KGHSH and CDR2 as LQKENI. With 1 base clipped from V and 2 bases from J, the junction kept 2 bases outside the gene matches. CDR3 loop: CASSPRGGAGNTIYF. The CDR3 coding sequence is TGTGCCAGCTCACCACGAGGGGGCGCTGGAAACACCATATATTTT.

The chain uses TRBV3-1 (or the pseudogene TRBV3-2) and TRBJ2-2; 8 bases align to TRBD1. The CDR3 covers 17 residues. The germline V gene has CDR1 LGHDT and CDR2 YNNKEL (reference sequence). J was trimmed by 7 bases and V by 1 base; bases with no gene match: 11. This chain's CDR3 is CASSQAGGYRFGGELFF. CDR3 DNA: TGTGCCAGCAGCCAAGCAGGGGGCTACCGATTTGGCGGGGAGCTGTTTTTT.

V gene TRBV18 combines with J gene TRBJ1-1, with a weak D call TRBD1 (6 bases). CDR3 length equals 16 residues. The V end lost 3 bases, the J end lost 1 base, and 15 bases lay between the germline ends. Germline lookup yields CDR1 KGHSH and CDR2 LQKENI. The CDR3 sequence is CASSPGLGQKNTEAFF. CDR3 coding DNA: TGTGCCAGCTCACCGGGCCTCGGACAGAAGAACACTGAAGCTTTCTTT.

The chain couples TRBV2 to TRBJ1-5, with 7 positions matching TRBD1. Germline values: CDR1 SNHLY, CDR2 FYNNEI. The V segment lost 6 bases and the J segment 5 bases; nucleotides outside the gene matches: 7. The CDR3 runs to 14 residues. CDR3 residues: CASSPGQPYQPQHF. The CDR3 DNA follows: TGTGCCAGCAGCCCGGGACAGCCTTATCAGCCCCAGCATTTT. Looking up the rest from reference TRBV2 and TRBJ1-5 gives the full variable domain: EPEVTQTPSHQVTQMGQEVILRCVPISNHLYFYWYRQILGQKVEFLVSFYNNEISEKSEIFDDQFSVERPDGSNFTLKIRSTKLEDSAMYFCASSPGQPYQPQHFGDGTRLSIL.

Comment on this clone: A junction boundary mismatches the germline segment, possibly from a read error. The V gene is TRBV6-4, the J gene TRBJ2-5, with 9 bases identical to TRBD2. The CDR3 runs 12 residues. Germline V lookup: CDR1 MRHNA, CDR2 SNTAGT. The CDR3 DNA reads TGTGCCAGCAGTGACTCAGCGGGGGGCCACCACTTC. Residues: CASSDSAGGHHF.

This chain connects TRBV4-1 to TRBJ1-1, with TRBD1 identical over 9 bases. The CDR3 loop spans 13 amino acids. From germline, CDR1 is MGHRA and CDR2 YSYEKL. Trimming cost V 6 bases and J 13 bases; bases outside gene matches: 12. The CDR3 region has the DNA TGCGCCAGCAGTTCGACAGGGGGGAGATATAGTTTCTTT. It encodes CASSSTGGRYSFF.

The CDR3 region is CASSRRALGGGYTF. DNA of the CDR3: TGTGCCAGCAGCCGTCGGGCCCTGGGAGGTGGCTACACCTTC. The chain uses TRBV28 and TRBJ1-2; no clear D. This CDR3 is 14 amino acids long. The germline CDR1 and CDR2 sequences are MDHEN and SYDVKM. V shed 6 bases and J shed 7 bases, with 18 bases lying between them.